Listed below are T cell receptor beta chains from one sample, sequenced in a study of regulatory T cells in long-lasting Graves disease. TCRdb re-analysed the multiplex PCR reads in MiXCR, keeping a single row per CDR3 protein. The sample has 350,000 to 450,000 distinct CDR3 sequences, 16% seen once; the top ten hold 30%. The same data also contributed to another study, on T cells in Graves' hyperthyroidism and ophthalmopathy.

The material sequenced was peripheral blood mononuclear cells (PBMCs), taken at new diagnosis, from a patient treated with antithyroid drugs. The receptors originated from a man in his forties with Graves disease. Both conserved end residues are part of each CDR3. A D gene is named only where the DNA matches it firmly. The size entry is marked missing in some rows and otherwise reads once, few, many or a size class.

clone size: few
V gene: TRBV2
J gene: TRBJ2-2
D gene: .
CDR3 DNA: TGTGCCAGCAGGAATCAGGGGCTCTCGAACACCGGGGAGCTGTTTTTT
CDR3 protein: CASRNQGLSNTGELFF

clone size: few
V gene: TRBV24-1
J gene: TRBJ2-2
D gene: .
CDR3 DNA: TGTGCCACCAGTGATTACGGGGAGCTGTTTTTT
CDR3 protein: CATSDYGELFF

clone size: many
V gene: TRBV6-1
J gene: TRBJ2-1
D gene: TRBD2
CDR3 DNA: TGTGCCAGCAGTGAAGTCAGCGGGGGGGCCTCTGAGCAGTTCTTC
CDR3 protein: CASSEVSGGASEQFF

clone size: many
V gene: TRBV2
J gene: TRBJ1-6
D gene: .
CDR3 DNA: TGTGCCAGCAGTGAACGGGGGGAAGGTTCACCCCTCCACTTT
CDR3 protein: CASSERGEGSPLHF

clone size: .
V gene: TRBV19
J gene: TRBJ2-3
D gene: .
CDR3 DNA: TGTGCCAGTAGGACCCGACAGACAGATACGCAGTATTTT
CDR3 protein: CASRTRQTDTQYF

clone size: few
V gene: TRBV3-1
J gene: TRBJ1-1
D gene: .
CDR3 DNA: TGTGCCAGCAGCCCCCTCGCAGCTAATGAAGCTTTCTTT
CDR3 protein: CASSPLAANEAFF

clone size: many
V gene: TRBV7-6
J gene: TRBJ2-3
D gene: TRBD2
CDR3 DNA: TGTGCCAGCAGCTTAGGTACTAGCGGGGGTATGGCAGATACGCAGTATTTT
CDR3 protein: CASSLGTSGGMADTQYF

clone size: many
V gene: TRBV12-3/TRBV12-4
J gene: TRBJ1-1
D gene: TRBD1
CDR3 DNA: TGTGCCAGCTTTACAGGGGGCGAGACTGAAGCTTTCTTT
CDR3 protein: CASFTGGETEAFF

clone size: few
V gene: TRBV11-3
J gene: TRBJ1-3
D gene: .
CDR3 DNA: TGTGCCAGCAGCGGAGGAGGGACAATATATTTT
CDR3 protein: CASSGGGTIYF

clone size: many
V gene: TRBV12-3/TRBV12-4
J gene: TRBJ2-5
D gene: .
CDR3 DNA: TGTGCCAGCAGTTTTTTACGGGAGACCCAGTACTTC
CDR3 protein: CASSFLRETQYF

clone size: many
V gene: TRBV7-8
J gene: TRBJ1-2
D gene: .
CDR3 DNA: TGTGCCAGCAGTACGGCGAAATTGAATGGCTACACCTTC
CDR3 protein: CASSTAKLNGYTF

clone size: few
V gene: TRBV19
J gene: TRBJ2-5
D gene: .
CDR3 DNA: TGTGCCAGTACCTCTCCGGGTTCAGAGACCCAGTACTTC
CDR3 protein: CASTSPGSETQYF

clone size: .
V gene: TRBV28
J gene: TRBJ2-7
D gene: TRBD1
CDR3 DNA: TGTGCCAGCAGCGGACAGGTCCCTTACGAGCAGTACTTC
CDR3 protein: CASSGQVPYEQYF

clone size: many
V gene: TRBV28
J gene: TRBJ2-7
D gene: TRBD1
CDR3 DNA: TGTGCCAGCAGTTTCGGGACAGGGGCCTACGAGCAGTACTTC
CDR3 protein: CASSFGTGAYEQYF

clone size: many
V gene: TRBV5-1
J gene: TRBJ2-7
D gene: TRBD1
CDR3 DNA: TGTGCCAGCAGCGCGGGACAGGGACCCTACGAGCAGTACTTC
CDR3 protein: CASSAGQGPYEQYF